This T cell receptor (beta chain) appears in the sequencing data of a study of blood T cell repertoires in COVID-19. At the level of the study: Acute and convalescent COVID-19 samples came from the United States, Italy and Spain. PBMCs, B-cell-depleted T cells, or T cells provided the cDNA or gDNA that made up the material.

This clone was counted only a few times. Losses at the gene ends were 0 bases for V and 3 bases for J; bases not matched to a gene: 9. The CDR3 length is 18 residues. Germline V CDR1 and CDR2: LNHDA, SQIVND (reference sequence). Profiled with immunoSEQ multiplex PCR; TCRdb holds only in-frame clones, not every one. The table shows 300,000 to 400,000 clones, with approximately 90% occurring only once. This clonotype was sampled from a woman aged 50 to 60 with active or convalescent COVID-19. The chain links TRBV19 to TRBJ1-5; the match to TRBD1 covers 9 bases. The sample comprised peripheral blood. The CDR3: CASSIEQVGTGINQPQHF. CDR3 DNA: TGTGCCAGTAGTATAGAACAAGTCGGGACAGGGATCAATCAGCCCCAGCATTTT.